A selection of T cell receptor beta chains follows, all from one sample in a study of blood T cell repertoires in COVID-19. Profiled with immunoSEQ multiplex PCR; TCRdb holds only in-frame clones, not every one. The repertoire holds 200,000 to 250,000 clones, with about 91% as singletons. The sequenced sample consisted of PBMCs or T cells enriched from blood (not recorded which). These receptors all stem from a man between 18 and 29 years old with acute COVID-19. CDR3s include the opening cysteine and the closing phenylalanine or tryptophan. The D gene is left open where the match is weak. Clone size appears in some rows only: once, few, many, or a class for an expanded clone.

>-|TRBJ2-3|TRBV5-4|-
TGTGCCAGCAGCCTCCAGGGTTACTACACAGATACGCAGTATTTT
CASSLQGYYTDTQYF
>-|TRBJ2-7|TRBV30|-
TGTGCCCCGAGTCCCGATTTTAGCTCCTACGAGCAGTACTTC
CAPSPDFSSYEQYF
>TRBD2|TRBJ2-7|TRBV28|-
TGTGCCAGCAGACCCTTAGCGGGAGCTTCCTACGAGCAGTACTTC
CASRPLAGASYEQYF
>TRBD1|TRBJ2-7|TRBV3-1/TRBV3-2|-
TGTGCCAGCAGCCAAGGGGGACAGGGAGGCTACGAGCAGTACTTC
CASSQGGQGGYEQYF
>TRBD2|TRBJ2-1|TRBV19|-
TGTGCCAGTAGCCCGGGAGGAATGCACAATGAGCAGTTCTTC
CASSPGGMHNEQFF
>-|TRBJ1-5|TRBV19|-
TGTGCCAGTAGTATGGTTGCAGGGTTGGATCAGCCCCAGCATTTT
CASSMVAGLDQPQHF
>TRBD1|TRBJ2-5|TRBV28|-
TGTGCCAGCAGTCTTCCCAGACGACAGGGGCACCTTGAAGAGACCCAGTACTTC
CASSLPRRQGHLEETQYF
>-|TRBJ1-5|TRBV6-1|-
TGTGCCAGCAGTGATAAGGGCAGGGGACCAAATCAGCCCCAGCATTTT
CASSDKGRGPNQPQHF
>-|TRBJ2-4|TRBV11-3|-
TGTGCCAGCAGCTTAGATTCGGACTCGCGGAACATTCAGTACTTC
CASSLDSDSRNIQYF
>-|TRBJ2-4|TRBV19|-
TGTGCCAGTAGTATAGGCAGGTCGGTTAACATTCAGTACTTC
CASSIGRSVNIQYF
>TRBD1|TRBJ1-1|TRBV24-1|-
TGTGCCACCAGTGATCCAAGGACAGGCGGCGTTGCTTTCTTT
CATSDPRTGGVAFF
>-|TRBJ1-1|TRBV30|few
TGTGCCTGGAGCTCCCCCGGGAGGGGCACTGAAGCTTTCTTT
CAWSSPGRGTEAFF
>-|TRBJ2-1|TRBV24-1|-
TGTGCCACCAGTGATCATACAGGGGAGGTGAATGAGCAGTTCTTC
CATSDHTGEVNEQFF
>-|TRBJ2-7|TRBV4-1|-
TGCGCCAGCAGCCACCGCGACACCACCTACGAGCAGTACTTC
CASSHRDTTYEQYF
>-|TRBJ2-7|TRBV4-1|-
TGCGCCAGCAGCCAACTCAACAGGGCCGAGCAGTACTTC
CASSQLNRAEQYF
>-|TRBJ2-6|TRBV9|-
TGTGCCAGCAGTCTCGGGATGTTCATCTCTGGGGCCAACGTCCTGACTTTC
CASSLGMFISGANVLTF
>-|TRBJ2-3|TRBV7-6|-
TGTGCCAGCAGCTTAGCGGCGGCTATAAGGACAGATACGCAGTATTTT
CASSLAAAIRTDTQYF
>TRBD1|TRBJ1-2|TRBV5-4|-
TGTGCCAGCAGCTCCGGGACAGGGACTCCCGGGACCTATGGCTACACCTTC
CASSSGTGTPGTYGYTF